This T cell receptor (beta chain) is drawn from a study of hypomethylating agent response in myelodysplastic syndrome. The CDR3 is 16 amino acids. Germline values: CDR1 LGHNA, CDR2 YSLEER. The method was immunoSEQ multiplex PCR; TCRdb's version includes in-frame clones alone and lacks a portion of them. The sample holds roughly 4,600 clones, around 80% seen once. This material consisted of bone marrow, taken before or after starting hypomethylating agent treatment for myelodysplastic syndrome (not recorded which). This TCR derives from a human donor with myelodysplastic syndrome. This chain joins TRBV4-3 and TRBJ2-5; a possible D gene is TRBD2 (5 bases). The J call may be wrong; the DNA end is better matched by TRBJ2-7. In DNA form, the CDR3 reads TGCGCCAGCAGCCAAGAGGGGAGTGGAACCCTCTACGAGCAGTACTTC. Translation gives CASSQEGSGTLYEQYF.